This T cell receptor (beta chain) was profiled in a study of long-term antiretroviral therapy in people with HIV (dated by TCRdb to the early 2020s). The study in broad terms: The earliest samples were collected about a decade before the 2015 WHO recommendation for immediate ART, when ART was typically delayed until CD4 counts fell. Of the roughly 32 participants with HIV, roughly 10 were female. From some 27 adults with confirmed HIV infection, the cohort provided over 150 cryopreserved PBMC samples, gathered serially across a mean of about 6 years (range 1-12). Whether ART initiation and durable HIV suppression were associated with changes in peripheral blood TRB repertoire composition and diversity was tested in a retrospective serial study. No cross-contamination during QIAcube processing was shown when test extractions of a monoclonal T-cell line were performed alongside over 25 polyclonal samples.

The germline V gene (reference sequence) sets CDR1 to SEHNR and CDR2 to FQNEAQ. At the junction V is shortened by 1 base and J by 1 base, with 11 bases in between. The CDR3 goes from the cysteine to the phenylalanine over 15 residues. The kept DNA is CDR3 alone, 45 bases in frame from the first base. Participants were included only if at least one PBMC sample before ART initiation and at least two post-ART samples were available. Treatment was received in the United States of America by all participants with HIV. Before DNA extraction, cryopreserved samples containing about 1-11 million PBMC were thawed and washed. At the time of the earliest PBMC sample, participants with HIV were aged between about 20 and 54 years. PBMC samples from each participant spanned 1-4 timepoints before ART initiation and 2-8 timepoints after ART initiation, with a median of 7 samples. Serial HIV viral load, CD4+ T-cell count, ART history and demographic data were obtained for every participant. Genomic DNA was extracted from unsorted PBMC with a Qiagen kit on a QIAcube, processed in batches of 12 samples.

What the work shows at the level of the full study, not this receptor alone: Samples dated from the mid-2000s to the late 2010s, and the ART regimens used may be less effective than current ones. Expanded TRB clones identified before ART initiation dominated the repertoire across all time points, though the dominance fluctuated and decreased in many PLHIV after ART. Compared with controls, HIV repertoires had narrower CDR3 length ranges, and the network structure pointed to an antigen-experienced repertoire that shifted only slightly toward naive after ART. No data were available on ART adherence, viral resistance or therapy changes, limiting inferences about post-ART repertoire changes. Owing to limited PBMC availability, only the TCR beta chain was sequenced, without alpha chain pairing. Because pre-ART samples had limited cell numbers, profiling was done on unsorted PBMC rather than on sorted CD4+ and CD8+ T cells. ART initiation was associated with a significant increase in TRB diversity, but diversity stayed significantly below transplant donor controls even after long-term ART.

Regarding this clone: Its antigen remains unidentified. Within one base of it there is no much larger clone, and no base qualities were kept.

Sequencing of the TRB variable region was done with the immunoSEQ hsTCRB v3.0 assay at survey level resolution. The target sequencing depth for TRB was about 40,000-50,000 T-cell genomes per sample. Pooled TRB libraries were sequenced on an Illumina MiSeq with a v3 150-cycle kit. The paper's processing steps were these. Repertoire analysis ran in R within a reproducible Nextflow workflow covering QC, data transformation and analysis. Custom analyses were implemented in LymphoSeq2, an R package for AIRR-Seq data exploration. Several samples yielding fewer than 5000 total TRB sequences were excluded, leaving more than 150 analyzed HIV repertoires. Among the 188 retained HIV repertoires, 55 to 65 were collected before ART initiation and 129 were collected after ART initiation. Repertoires were downsampled to 5000 TRB nucleotide sequences, and summary statistics were averaged over 100 downsampling iterations. TRB sequences were retained for analysis only if CDR3 regions of at least seven amino acids were present. Two measures captured diversity: a Shannon entropy-derived clonality score and the Gini coefficient. Repertoire networks linked the top 5000 CDR3 amino acid sequences whenever two sequences differed by an edit distance of one. Antigen specificity groups and MHC restriction were predicted for TRB CDR3 amino acid sequences with GLIPH2. To flag known associations with CMV, EBV, HIV or tissue antigens, CDR3 amino acid sequences were compared against VDJdb and McPAS-TCR. Pre-ART, post-ART and control groups were compared with Wilcoxon signed-rank tests and Holm-Bonferroni correction. The table was pulled from immuneACCESS by TCRdb, which kept in-frame rearrangements only. Such tables lose some clones; where checked, under half of the loss comes from unresolved V genes, and the rest has no known cause. Clone size and the V and J calls come from that table; the DNA yielded D and trimming. This sample lists approximately 24,000 clones; approximately 80% were detected once. The top ten constitute 16% of the sample.

The sequence was collected from a young woman with HIV. The chain employs TRBV7-9 and TRBJ2-7; TRBD2 might be the D gene, on 6 matching bases. Sequencing was performed on unsorted PBMCs, taken at the start of antiretroviral therapy, before treatment. The nucleotides are TGTGCCAGCAGCTTAGGTGCGGGGAGGTCCTACGAGCAGTACTTC. This yields the protein CASSLGAGRSYEQYF.